This TCR beta chain was retrieved from a study of CD8 T cells in Susac syndrome. The study sequenced TCR beta in blood CD8+ and CD4+ T cells. Those who served as multiple sclerosis controls were treatment-naive patients with stable or active relapsing-remitting disease. The CD8+ and CD4+ T cells were isolated magnetically using a negative isolation approach, whereas the TEMRA cells were enriched by FACS. The CDR3 sequence is 16 residues long. Trimming removed 2 bases at V and 0 bases at J, with 14 bases between. Germline CDR1 reads WSHSY; CDR2 reads SAAADI. Random hexamers were used to reverse transcribe the RNA input (about 0.5 to 1 ug). Across 54 Vbeta and 13 Jbeta, TCR beta CDR3 was amplified with immunoSEQ multiplex PCR. MiXCR, run by TCRdb on the immunoSEQ multiplex PCR reads, gives a single entry per CDR3 protein. The sample lists about 250,000 distinct CDR3 sequences; roughly 95% were seen once.

The sample consisted of CD4+ T cells from PBMCs. The chain couples TRBV10-2 to TRBJ2-7; D gene uncertain. The clonotype was recovered from a human donor with multiple sclerosis. The DNA of the CDR3 is TGCGCCAGCAGTGAGATGGGCGGTTCGGGCTCCTACGAGCAGTACTTC. Translation gives CASSEMGGSGSYEQYF.